This T cell receptor (beta chain) was identified in a study of T cell repertoires in cytomegalovirus infection (dated by TCRdb to the late 2010s). Some background on the complete study: Alongside well-studied HLA-B-restricted epitopes, the peptide stimulations were aimed at recently identified HLA-C-restricted CMV epitopes, whose presentation resists viral immunomodulation. Because public TCR beta signatures pointed to carriage of CMV infection together with the matching HLA type, the HLA type of each donor mattered for the analysis.

Points the paper makes about the study in general: In the ex vivo response, HLA-C-restricted CMV-specific TCR beta clonotypes were dominant, and in two of eight donors the single most frequent clonotype came from this HLA-C-restricted group. In both this cohort and an independent cohort of some 350 donors, the cumulative frequency of public TCR beta family members distinguished carriers of CMV infection plus the relevant HLA type.

This clonotype was detected a few times. This clone's antigen is unknown. No much larger clonotype is one base removed from it; base qualities were not supplied. The treatment or condition label, as the study defines it: in vitro stimulation with specific CMV peptide epitopes to enrich CMV-specific T cells. Sequenced using an Illumina HiSeq 1500. TCRdb reprocessed the public reads (quality trimming at Q25 with fastp, clone calling with MiXCR) and kept in-frame beta chains. Merged by CDR3 protein, the rows form single entries marked with the most common genes and DNA. The sample profile shows 140,000 to 150,000 distinct CDR3 sequences; 32% of them were found once. The biggest ten clones account for about 56% of the sample. From the cysteine through the phenylalanine, the CDR3 covers 18 amino acids. Only the CDR3 portion is preserved as DNA: 54 bases, with reading frame beginning at the first base. Ends trimmed: V by 0 bases, J by 6 bases; bases unmatched to a gene: 13. As encoded in the germline V gene, CDR1 is SNHLY while CDR2 is FYNNEI.

The TCR comes from a human donor in good health (CMV status not recorded). Some clones in this sample may be carry-over from other donors' samples. The chain was built from TRBV2 and TRBJ2-2, and 7 junction bases match TRBD1. Material: CD8+ T cells from cultured PBMCs, obtained from culture after CMV antigen stimulation. The DNA sequence reads TGTGCCAGCAGTGAAGCGCTTCTGGGACAGTTGATCGCCGGGGAGCTGTTTTTT. Its amino acids are CASSEALLGQLIAGELFF.